This T cell receptor beta chain derives from a study of shared clonotypes between healthy human individuals. Participating donors were healthy, HIV-negative adults free of recent acute infections or vaccinations. The germline V gene encodes CDR1 SEHNR and CDR2 FQNEAQ (reference sequence). Trimming removed 5 bases from V and 6 bases from J, with 22 bases in between. The CDR3 length is 17 residues. Around 200 ng DNA, tens of thousands of T cell genomes, went into each sorted-subset replicate PCR. The protocol was immunoSEQ multiplex PCR, while the TCRdb copy is restricted to in-frame clones and leaves out a portion. The table has over a million clones, 95% to 97% seen once.

The chain carries TRBV7-9 and TRBJ2-2; tentatively, D is TRBD2 (6 bases). This receptor was identified in a man aged 25-45 years in good health. Sequenced sample: naive CD4+ T cells sorted from blood. Subset of the sample: CD45RA+ positively selected. The CDR3 DNA follows: TGTGCCAGCAGCCCCATCGTTTCGGGGGAAGAGGCCGGGGAGCTGTTTTTT. This sequence encodes CASSPIVSGEEAGELFF.